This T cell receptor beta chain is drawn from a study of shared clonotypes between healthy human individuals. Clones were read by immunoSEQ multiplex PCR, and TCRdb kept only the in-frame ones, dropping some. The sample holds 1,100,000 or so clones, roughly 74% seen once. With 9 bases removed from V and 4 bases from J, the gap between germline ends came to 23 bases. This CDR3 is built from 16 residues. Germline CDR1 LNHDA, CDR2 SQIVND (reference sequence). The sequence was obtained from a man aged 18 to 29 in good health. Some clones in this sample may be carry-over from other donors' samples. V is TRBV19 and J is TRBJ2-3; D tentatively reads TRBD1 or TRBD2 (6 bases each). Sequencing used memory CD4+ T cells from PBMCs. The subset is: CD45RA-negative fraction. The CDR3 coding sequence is TGTGCCAGCAATCCTAGGGGACCCCGGGGGCCAGATACGCAGTATTTT. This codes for CASNPRGPRGPDTQYF.